This is a list of T cell receptor beta chains from one sample in a study of blood T cell repertoires in COVID-19. Profiling relied on immunoSEQ multiplex PCR, and the TCRdb table lists in-frame clones only, not all of them. Among 150,000 to 200,000 clones listed, approximately 80% were seen once. Source material: peripheral blood. These receptors came from a human donor with acute or convalescent COVID-19. The donor label of this sample is uncertain. CDR3s leave out the opening cysteine and the closing phenylalanine or tryptophan. The order of the fields is V gene, J gene, clone size, CDR3 protein. The listing skips clone size in some rows; elsewhere it reads once, few, many or a size class.

v_gene: TRBV7-9
j_gene: TRBJ1-2
abundance: -
CDR3aa: ASSLSLGASYGYT

v_gene: TRBV3-1/TRBV3-2
j_gene: TRBJ1-2
abundance: -
CDR3aa: ASSQVRQGGGYT

v_gene: TRBV5-4
j_gene: TRBJ2-7
abundance: -
CDR3aa: ASSFQGGSYEQY

v_gene: TRBV19
j_gene: TRBJ2-1
abundance: -
CDR3aa: ASRGGSPYNEQF

v_gene: TRBV2
j_gene: TRBJ2-2
abundance: once
CDR3aa: ASKRQGILSGELF

v_gene: TRBV21-1
j_gene: TRBJ2-1
abundance: -
CDR3aa: ASSTSGLAGVRRGYNEQF

v_gene: TRBV7-7
j_gene: TRBJ2-2
abundance: -
CDR3aa: ASSSTRGQAGELF

v_gene: TRBV7-2
j_gene: TRBJ2-7
abundance: once
CDR3aa: ASSLFGSDRPYEQY

v_gene: TRBV4-1
j_gene: TRBJ2-2
abundance: -
CDR3aa: ASSQPYEPTDRSTGELF

v_gene: TRBV7-9
j_gene: TRBJ1-1
abundance: few
CDR3aa: ASSLDMNTEAF

v_gene: TRBV19
j_gene: TRBJ1-5
abundance: -
CDR3aa: ASSTQGTQPQH

v_gene: TRBV7-2
j_gene: TRBJ2-6
abundance: -
CDR3aa: ASALQPAGASGANVLT

v_gene: TRBV14
j_gene: TRBJ2-3
abundance: -
CDR3aa: ASSSSRTSGSSTQY

v_gene: TRBV28
j_gene: TRBJ1-3
abundance: -
CDR3aa: ASSLGQGGGVSGNTIY

v_gene: TRBV11-3
j_gene: TRBJ2-6
abundance: -
CDR3aa: ASSRGGSGANVLT

v_gene: TRBV28
j_gene: TRBJ1-1
abundance: -
CDR3aa: ASSPPSGGTEAF

v_gene: TRBV25-1
j_gene: TRBJ1-2
abundance: -
CDR3aa: ASSEYSGPNYGYT

v_gene: TRBV28
j_gene: TRBJ1-1
abundance: once
CDR3aa: ASSPRGRKVTEAF

v_gene: TRBV5-1
j_gene: TRBJ1-2
abundance: -
CDR3aa: ASSWGGVRDGYT

v_gene: TRBV7-2
j_gene: TRBJ2-6
abundance: -
CDR3aa: ASSSSLGLAGAGANVLT

v_gene: TRBV9
j_gene: TRBJ2-7
abundance: -
CDR3aa: ASSVGGQPFYEQY

v_gene: TRBV6-5
j_gene: TRBJ1-3
abundance: -
CDR3aa: ASNKGDLGGNTIY

v_gene: TRBV3-1/TRBV3-2
j_gene: TRBJ1-6
abundance: -
CDR3aa: ASLDRGVRTLH

v_gene: TRBV12-3/TRBV12-4
j_gene: TRBJ1-1
abundance: -
CDR3aa: ASSFSGFYAF

v_gene: TRBV3-1/TRBV3-2
j_gene: TRBJ1-3
abundance: -
CDR3aa: ASSQDRTATNTIY

v_gene: TRBV7-2
j_gene: TRBJ1-3
abundance: few
CDR3aa: ASSFGQGGRNTIY

v_gene: TRBV7-9
j_gene: TRBJ1-2
abundance: -
CDR3aa: ASSLHGAPRNGYT

v_gene: TRBV30
j_gene: TRBJ1-3
abundance: -
CDR3aa: AWRPGGAGNTIY

v_gene: TRBV19
j_gene: TRBJ1-5
abundance: -
CDR3aa: ASSTTGSYQPQH

v_gene: TRBV6-5
j_gene: TRBJ2-7
abundance: -
CDR3aa: ASSYSIAGGAYEQY

v_gene: TRBV19
j_gene: TRBJ1-1
abundance: once
CDR3aa: ASSDRTGVTEAF

v_gene: TRBV2
j_gene: TRBJ1-5
abundance: -
CDR3aa: ASAGVVPPQH

v_gene: TRBV10-1
j_gene: TRBJ2-1
abundance: -
CDR3aa: ASSRTGVNEQF

v_gene: TRBV4-2
j_gene: TRBJ1-2
abundance: -
CDR3aa: ASSQEWAVNYGYT

v_gene: TRBV5-6
j_gene: TRBJ2-7
abundance: -
CDR3aa: ASSLGGGRSSYEQY

v_gene: TRBV7-9
j_gene: TRBJ1-5
abundance: -
CDR3aa: ASSFGGTGPDSNQPQH

v_gene: TRBV6-5
j_gene: TRBJ1-2
abundance: -
CDR3aa: ASSSGTGFFYGYT

v_gene: TRBV27
j_gene: TRBJ2-6
abundance: -
CDR3aa: ASSFSGTGPGANVLT

v_gene: TRBV7-9
j_gene: TRBJ2-7
abundance: few
CDR3aa: ASSTGQGSYEQY

v_gene: TRBV5-1
j_gene: TRBJ1-4
abundance: few
CDR3aa: ASSLRSAGWSEKLF

v_gene: TRBV7-9
j_gene: TRBJ2-5
abundance: -
CDR3aa: ASSLELGPRETQY

v_gene: TRBV5-1
j_gene: TRBJ2-4
abundance: -
CDR3aa: ASSLDGMGAQNIQY

v_gene: TRBV9
j_gene: TRBJ2-2
abundance: -
CDR3aa: ASSLAGTSKTGELF

v_gene: TRBV27
j_gene: TRBJ1-1
abundance: -
CDR3aa: ASSSDRAAGTEAF

v_gene: TRBV5-1
j_gene: TRBJ2-5
abundance: -
CDR3aa: ASRTTSGEETQY

v_gene: TRBV24-1
j_gene: TRBJ1-1
abundance: -
CDR3aa: ATSAATGGGDTEAF

v_gene: TRBV19
j_gene: TRBJ1-6
abundance: once
CDR3aa: ASSSRTATDSPLH

v_gene: TRBV3-1/TRBV3-2
j_gene: TRBJ2-7
abundance: -
CDR3aa: ASEDYSYEQY

v_gene: TRBV19
j_gene: TRBJ2-1
abundance: -
CDR3aa: ASTLSSGGGWGEQF